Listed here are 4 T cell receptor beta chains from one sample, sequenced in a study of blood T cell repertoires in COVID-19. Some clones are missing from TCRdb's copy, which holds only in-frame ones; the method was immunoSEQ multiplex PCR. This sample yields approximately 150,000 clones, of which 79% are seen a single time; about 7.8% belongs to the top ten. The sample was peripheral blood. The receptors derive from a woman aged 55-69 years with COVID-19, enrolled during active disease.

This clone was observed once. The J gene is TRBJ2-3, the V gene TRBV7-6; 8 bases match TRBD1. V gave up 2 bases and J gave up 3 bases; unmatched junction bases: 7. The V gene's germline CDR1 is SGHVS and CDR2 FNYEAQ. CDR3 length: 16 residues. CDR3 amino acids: CASSLRSGGWTDTQYF. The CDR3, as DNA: TGTGCCAGCAGCTTAAGGTCAGGGGGCTGGACAGATACGCAGTATTTT.

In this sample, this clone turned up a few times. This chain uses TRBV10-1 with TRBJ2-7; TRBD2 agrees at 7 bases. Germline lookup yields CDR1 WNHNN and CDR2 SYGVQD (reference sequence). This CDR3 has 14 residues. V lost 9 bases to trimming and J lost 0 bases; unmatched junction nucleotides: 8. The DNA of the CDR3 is TGCGCCAGGACGATGCGGGAGCCCTCCTACGAGCAGTACTTC. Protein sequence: CARTMREPSYEQYF.

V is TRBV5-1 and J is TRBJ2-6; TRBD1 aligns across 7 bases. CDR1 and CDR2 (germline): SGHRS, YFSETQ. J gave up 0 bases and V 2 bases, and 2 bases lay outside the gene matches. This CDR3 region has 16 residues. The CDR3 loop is CASSFHRGSGANVLTF. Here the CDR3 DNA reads TGCGCCAGCAGCTTCCACAGGGGCTCTGGGGCCAACGTCCTGACTTTC.

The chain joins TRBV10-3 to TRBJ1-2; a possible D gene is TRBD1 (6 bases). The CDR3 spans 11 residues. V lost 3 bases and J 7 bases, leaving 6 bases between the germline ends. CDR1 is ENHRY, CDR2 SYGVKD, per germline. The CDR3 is CAISEGGGYTF. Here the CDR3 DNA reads TGTGCCATCAGTGAAGGGGGTGGCTACACCTTC.